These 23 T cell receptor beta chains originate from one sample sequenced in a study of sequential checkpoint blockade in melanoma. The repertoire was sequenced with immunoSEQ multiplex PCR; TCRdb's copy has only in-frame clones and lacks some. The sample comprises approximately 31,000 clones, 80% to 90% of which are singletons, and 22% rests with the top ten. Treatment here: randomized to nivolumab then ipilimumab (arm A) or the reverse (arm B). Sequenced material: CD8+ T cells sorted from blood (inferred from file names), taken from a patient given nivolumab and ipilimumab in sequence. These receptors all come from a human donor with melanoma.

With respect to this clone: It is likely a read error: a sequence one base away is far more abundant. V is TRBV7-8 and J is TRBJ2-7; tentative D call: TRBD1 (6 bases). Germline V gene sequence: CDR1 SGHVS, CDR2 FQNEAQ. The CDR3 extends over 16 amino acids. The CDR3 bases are TGTGTCAGCAGCTTAGCGCCGGGACAAAGCTCCTACGAGCAGTACTTC. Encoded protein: CVSSLAPGQSSYEQYF.

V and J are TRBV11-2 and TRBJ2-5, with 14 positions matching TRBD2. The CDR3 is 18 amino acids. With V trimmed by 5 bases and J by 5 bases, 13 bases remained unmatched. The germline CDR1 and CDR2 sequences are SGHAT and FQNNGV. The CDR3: CASSKDTGLAGDGETQYF. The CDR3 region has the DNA TGTGCCAGCAGCAAAGACACGGGACTAGCGGGAGATGGGGAGACCCAGTACTTC.

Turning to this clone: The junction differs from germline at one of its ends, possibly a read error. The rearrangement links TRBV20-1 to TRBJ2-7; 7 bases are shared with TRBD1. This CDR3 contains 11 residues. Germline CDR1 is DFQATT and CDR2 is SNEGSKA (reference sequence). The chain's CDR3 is CSARDEGAFRF. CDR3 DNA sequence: TGCAGTGCTAGAGATGAGGGGGCATTTCGGTTC.

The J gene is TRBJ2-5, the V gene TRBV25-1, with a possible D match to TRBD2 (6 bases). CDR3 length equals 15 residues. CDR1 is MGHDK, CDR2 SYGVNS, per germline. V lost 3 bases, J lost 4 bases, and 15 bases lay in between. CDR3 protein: CASSDWGLEVETQYF. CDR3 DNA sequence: TGTGCCAGCAGTGACTGGGGACTCGAGGTAGAGACCCAGTACTTC.

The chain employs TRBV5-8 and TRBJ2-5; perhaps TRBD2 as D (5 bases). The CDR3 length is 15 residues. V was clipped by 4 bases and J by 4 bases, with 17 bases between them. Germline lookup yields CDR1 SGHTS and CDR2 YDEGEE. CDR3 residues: CASSIPPGSRETQYF. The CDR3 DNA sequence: TGTGCCAGCAGCATCCCTCCGGGAAGTCGAGAGACCCAGTACTTC.

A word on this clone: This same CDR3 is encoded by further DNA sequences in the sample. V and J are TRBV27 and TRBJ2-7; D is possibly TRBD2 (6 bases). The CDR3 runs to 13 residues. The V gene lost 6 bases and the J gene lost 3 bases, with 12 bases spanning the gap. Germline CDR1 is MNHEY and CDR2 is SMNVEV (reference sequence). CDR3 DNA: TGTGCCAGCAGCCGGGGGACGGGCTACGAGCAGTACTTC. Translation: CASSRGTGYEQYF.

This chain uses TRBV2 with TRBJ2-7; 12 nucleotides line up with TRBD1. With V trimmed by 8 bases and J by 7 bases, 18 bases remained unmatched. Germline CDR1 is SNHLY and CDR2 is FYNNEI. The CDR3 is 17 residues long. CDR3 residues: CASSRTSPGQGAWEQYF. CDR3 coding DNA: TGTGCCAGCTCAAGGACCAGCCCGGGACAGGGGGCATGGGAGCAGTACTTC.

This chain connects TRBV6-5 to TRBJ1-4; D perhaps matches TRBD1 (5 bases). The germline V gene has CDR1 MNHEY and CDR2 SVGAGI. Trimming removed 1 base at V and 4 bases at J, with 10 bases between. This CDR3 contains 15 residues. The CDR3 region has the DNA TGTGCCAGCAGTTACTACGGGGGGAATAATGAAAAACTGTTTTTT. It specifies CASSYYGGNNEKLFF.

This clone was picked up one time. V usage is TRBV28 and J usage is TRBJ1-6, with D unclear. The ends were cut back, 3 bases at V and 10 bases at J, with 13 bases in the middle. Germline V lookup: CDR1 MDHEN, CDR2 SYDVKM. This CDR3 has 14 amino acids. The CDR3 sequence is CASSFDRGYSPLHF. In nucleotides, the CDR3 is TGTGCCAGCAGTTTTGATCGGGGTTACTCACCCCTCCACTTT.

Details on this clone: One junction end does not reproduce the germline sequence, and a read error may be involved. CDR3 loop: CAGSPTGVNQPQHF. DNA of the CDR3: TGTGCCGGCAGCCCCACAGGGGTCAATCAGCCCCAGCATTTT. This chain joins TRBV27 and TRBJ1-5; 7 bases map to TRBD1. The CDR3 is made up of 14 amino acids. CDR1 and CDR2 (germline): MNHEY, SMNVEV (reference sequence).

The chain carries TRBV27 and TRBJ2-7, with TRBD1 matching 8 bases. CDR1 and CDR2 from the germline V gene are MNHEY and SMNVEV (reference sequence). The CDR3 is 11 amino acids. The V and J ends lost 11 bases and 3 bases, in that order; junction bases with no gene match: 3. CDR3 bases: TGTGCCGCAGGGGGCTTCTACGAGCAGTACTTC. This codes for CAAGGFYEQYF.

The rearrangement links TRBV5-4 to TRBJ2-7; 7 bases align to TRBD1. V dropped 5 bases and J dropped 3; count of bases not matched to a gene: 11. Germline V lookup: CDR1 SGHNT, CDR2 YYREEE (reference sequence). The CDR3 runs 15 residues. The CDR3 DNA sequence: TGTGCCAGCAGAGCCGCCGGGACAGTGGACTACGAGCAGTACTTC. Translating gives CASRAAGTVDYEQYF.

The CDR3 nucleotides are TGTGCCAGCAGCTCGGACAGGGACGAGCAGTACTTC. It is translated as CASSSDRDEQYF. The J gene is TRBJ2-7, the V gene TRBV11-2, with TRBD1 identical over 8 bases. Germline CDR1 is SGHAT and CDR2 is FQNNGV. The CDR3 loop spans 12 amino acids. After removal of 4 bases from V and 5 bases from J, the junction contained 1 base not matched to a gene.

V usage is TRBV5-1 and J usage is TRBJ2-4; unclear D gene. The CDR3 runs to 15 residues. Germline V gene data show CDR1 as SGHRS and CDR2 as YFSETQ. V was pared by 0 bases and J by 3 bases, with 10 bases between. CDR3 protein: CASSLGAGIKNIQYF. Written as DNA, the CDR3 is TGCGCCAGCAGCTTGGGGGCAGGCATCAAAAACATTCAGTACTTC.

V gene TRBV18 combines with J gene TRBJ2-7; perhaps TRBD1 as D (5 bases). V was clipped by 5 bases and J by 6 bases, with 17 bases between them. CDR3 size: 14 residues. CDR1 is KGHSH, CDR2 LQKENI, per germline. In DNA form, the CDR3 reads TGTGCCAGCTCAATCGACAGCCGGCCGGCCGAGCAGTACTTC. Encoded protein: CASSIDSRPAEQYF.

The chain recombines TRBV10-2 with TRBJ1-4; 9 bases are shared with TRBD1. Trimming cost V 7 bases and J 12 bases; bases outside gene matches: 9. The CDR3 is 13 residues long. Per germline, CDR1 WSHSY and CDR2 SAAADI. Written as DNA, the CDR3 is TGCGCCAGCATTGGGGACAGGGATCTGGAACTGTTTTTT. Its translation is CASIGDRDLELFF.

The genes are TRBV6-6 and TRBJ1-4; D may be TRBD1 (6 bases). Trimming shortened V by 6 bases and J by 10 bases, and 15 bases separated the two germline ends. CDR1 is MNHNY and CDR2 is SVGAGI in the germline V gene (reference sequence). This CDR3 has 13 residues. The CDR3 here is CASRADSRGKLFF. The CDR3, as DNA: TGTGCCAGCAGGGCGGACAGTAGAGGAAAACTGTTTTTT.

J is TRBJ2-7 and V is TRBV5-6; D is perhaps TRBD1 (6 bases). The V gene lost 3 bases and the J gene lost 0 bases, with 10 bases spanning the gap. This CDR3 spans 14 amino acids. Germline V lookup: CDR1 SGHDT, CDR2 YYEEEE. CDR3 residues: CASSWGHSSYEQYF. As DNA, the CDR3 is TGTGCCAGCAGCTGGGGACACAGCTCCTACGAGCAGTACTTC. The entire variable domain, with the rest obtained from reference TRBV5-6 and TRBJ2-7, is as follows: DAGVTQSPTHLIKTRGQQVTLRCSPKSGHDTVSWYQQALGQGPQFIFQYYEEEERQRGNFPDRFSGHQFPNYSSELNVNALLLGDSALYLCASSWGHSSYEQYFGPGTRLTVT.

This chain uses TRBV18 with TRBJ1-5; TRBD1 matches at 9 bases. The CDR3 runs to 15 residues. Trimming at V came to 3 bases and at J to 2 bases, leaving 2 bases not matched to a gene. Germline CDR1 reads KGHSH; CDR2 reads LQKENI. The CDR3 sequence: CASSPRQGGNQPQHF. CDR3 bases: TGTGCCAGCTCACCGAGACAGGGGGGCAATCAGCCCCAGCATTTT.

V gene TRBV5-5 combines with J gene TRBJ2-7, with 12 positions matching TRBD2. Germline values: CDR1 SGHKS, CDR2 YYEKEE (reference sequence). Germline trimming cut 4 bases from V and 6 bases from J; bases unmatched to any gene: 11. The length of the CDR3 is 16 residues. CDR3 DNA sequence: TGTGCCAGCAGCAGGTCTAGCGGGAGGGCGGGGGCCGAGCAGTACTTC. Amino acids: CASSRSSGRAGAEQYF.

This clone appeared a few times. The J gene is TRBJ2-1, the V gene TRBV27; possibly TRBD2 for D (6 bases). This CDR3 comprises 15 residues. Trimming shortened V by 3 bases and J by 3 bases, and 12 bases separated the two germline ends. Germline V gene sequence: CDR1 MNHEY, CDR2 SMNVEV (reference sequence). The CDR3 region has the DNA TGTGCCAGCAGTTTGGGACTGCCATACTACAATGAGCAGTTCTTC. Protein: CASSLGLPYYNEQFF.

The CDR3 region has the DNA TGCAGCGTTGAAGATTGGCAGGGGAGAGAGACCCAGTACTTC. It is translated as CSVEDWQGRETQYF. The chain carries TRBV29-1 and TRBJ2-5, with a weak D call TRBD1 (6 bases). The CDR3 loop spans 14 amino acids. Trimming left V 0 bases short and J 4 bases short, with 12 bases between. Looked up from germline, CDR1 is SQVTM and CDR2 is ANQGSEA. Variable domain in full (rest from reference TRBV29-1 and TRBJ2-5): SAVISQKPSRDICQRGTSLTIQCQVDSQVTMMFWYRQQPGQSLTLIATANQGSEATYESGFVIDKFPISRPNLTFSTLTVSNMSPEDSSIYLCSVEDWQGRETQYFGPGTRLLVL.

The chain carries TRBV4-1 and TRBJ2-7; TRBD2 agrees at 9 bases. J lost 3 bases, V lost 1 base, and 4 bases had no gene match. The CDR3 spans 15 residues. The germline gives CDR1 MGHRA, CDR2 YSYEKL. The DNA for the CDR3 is TGCGCCAGCAGCCAAGGGACTAGCGAGTACTACGAGCAGTACTTC. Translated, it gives CASSQGTSEYYEQYF.